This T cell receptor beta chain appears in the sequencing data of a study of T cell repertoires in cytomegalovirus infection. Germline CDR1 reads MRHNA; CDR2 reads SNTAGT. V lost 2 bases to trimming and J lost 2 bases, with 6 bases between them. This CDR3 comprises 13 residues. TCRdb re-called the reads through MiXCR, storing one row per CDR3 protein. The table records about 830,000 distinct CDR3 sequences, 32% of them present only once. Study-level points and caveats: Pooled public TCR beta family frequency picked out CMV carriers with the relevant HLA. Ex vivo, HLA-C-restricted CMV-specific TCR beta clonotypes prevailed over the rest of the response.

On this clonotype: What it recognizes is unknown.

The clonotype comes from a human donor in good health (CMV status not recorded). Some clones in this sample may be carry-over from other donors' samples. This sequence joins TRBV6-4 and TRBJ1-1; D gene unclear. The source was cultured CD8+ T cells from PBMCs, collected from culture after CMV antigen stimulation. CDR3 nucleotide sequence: TGTGCCAGCAGTGACAGTTCTAACACTGAAGCTTTCTTT. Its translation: CASSDSSNTEAFF.